The rows below give T cell receptor beta chains drawn from one sample of a study of T-cell memory formation after mild COVID-19. Each CDR3 protein gets one entry after TCRdb re-called the 5' RACE reads with MiXCR. Of 300,000 to 400,000 distinct CDR3 sequences listed, more than 15% were seen once; the top ten hold under 25%. Sequencing input: PBMCs or a T cell subset sorted from them (not recorded which). Source of these receptors: a man between 18 and 35 years old who had mild COVID-19 (a few samples of this study predate the infection). Cell type and time point are not known. Both conserved end residues are part of each CDR3. The order of the fields is J gene, V gene, CDR3 protein.

J gene: TRBJ2-1
V gene: TRBV7-3
CDR3 protein: CASSSDRGVNNEQFF

J gene: TRBJ2-3
V gene: TRBV20-1
CDR3 protein: CSARDHSEGTDTQYF

J gene: TRBJ2-1
V gene: TRBV7-2
CDR3 protein: CASSPHNEQFF

J gene: TRBJ1-2
V gene: TRBV29-1
CDR3 protein: CSVQGPQGGYTF

J gene: TRBJ2-5
V gene: TRBV4-1
CDR3 protein: CASSQVAEAQYF

J gene: TRBJ2-2
V gene: TRBV12-3/TRBV12-4
CDR3 protein: CASSFQGGTGELFF

J gene: TRBJ2-3
V gene: TRBV4-3
CDR3 protein: CASSQDRAGGLPDTQYF

J gene: TRBJ1-5
V gene: TRBV6-6
CDR3 protein: CASTKVGNQPQHF

J gene: TRBJ1-2
V gene: TRBV12-3/TRBV12-4
CDR3 protein: CASSLAGGNMGYTF

J gene: TRBJ2-3
V gene: TRBV11-2
CDR3 protein: CASSFRGGRDTQYF

J gene: TRBJ1-1
V gene: TRBV28
CDR3 protein: CASLRGGTEAFF

J gene: TRBJ2-3
V gene: TRBV25-1
CDR3 protein: CATVKTGLGVNTQYF

J gene: TRBJ2-1
V gene: TRBV2
CDR3 protein: CASSEELNEQFF

J gene: TRBJ2-2
V gene: TRBV20-1
CDR3 protein: CSARNPISTGELFF

J gene: TRBJ2-5
V gene: TRBV7-3
CDR3 protein: CASSLAGAAETQYF

J gene: TRBJ1-5
V gene: TRBV5-6
CDR3 protein: CASSKTSGSNQPQHF

J gene: TRBJ2-1
V gene: TRBV29-1
CDR3 protein: CSIRRGAYNEQFF

J gene: TRBJ1-2
V gene: TRBV4-3
CDR3 protein: CASSHAGGRGGYTF

J gene: TRBJ1-6
V gene: TRBV30
CDR3 protein: CAWSFVGPMVGNNSPLHF

J gene: TRBJ2-1
V gene: TRBV30
CDR3 protein: CAWSPLTNQLF

J gene: TRBJ2-2
V gene: TRBV2
CDR3 protein: CAAPRESAGELFF

J gene: TRBJ2-5
V gene: TRBV11-2
CDR3 protein: CASSPWRLAGAQETQYF

J gene: TRBJ2-7
V gene: TRBV18
CDR3 protein: CASHQGSPYEQYF

J gene: TRBJ1-3
V gene: TRBV7-8
CDR3 protein: CASTEQGAVSGNTIYF

J gene: TRBJ1-6
V gene: TRBV7-8
CDR3 protein: CASSLVDSPLHF

J gene: TRBJ1-1
V gene: TRBV7-3
CDR3 protein: CASSNDPPGANTEAFF

J gene: TRBJ2-3
V gene: TRBV20-1
CDR3 protein: CSALERQSNTQYF

J gene: TRBJ1-1
V gene: TRBV7-9
CDR3 protein: CASSLARSAPNTEAFF

J gene: TRBJ1-3
V gene: TRBV9
CDR3 protein: CASSVPDPGRGNTIYF

J gene: TRBJ1-1
V gene: TRBV2
CDR3 protein: CASSPPWNTEAFF

J gene: TRBJ1-1
V gene: TRBV4-2
CDR3 protein: CASSQEMNTEAFF

J gene: TRBJ2-3
V gene: TRBV7-2
CDR3 protein: CASRLGPTDTQYF

J gene: TRBJ2-7
V gene: TRBV2
CDR3 protein: CASRAGGFYEQYF

J gene: TRBJ1-1
V gene: TRBV7-6
CDR3 protein: CASSLPPTANTEAF

J gene: TRBJ2-5
V gene: TRBV11-2
CDR3 protein: CASTYLGREGGKETQYF

J gene: TRBJ2-2
V gene: TRBV5-1
CDR3 protein: CASSLATSDTGELFF

J gene: TRBJ2-3
V gene: TRBV5-1
CDR3 protein: CASSLGYITDTQYF

J gene: TRBJ2-7
V gene: TRBV4-3
CDR3 protein: CASSQGPGYEQYF

J gene: TRBJ2-1
V gene: TRBV27
CDR3 protein: CASSSYTKYNEQFF

J gene: TRBJ2-1
V gene: TRBV2
CDR3 protein: CASGTTSDNEQFF

J gene: TRBJ2-7
V gene: TRBV5-1
CDR3 protein: CASSLGTGVLSDEQYF

J gene: TRBJ2-2
V gene: TRBV6-2/TRBV6-3
CDR3 protein: CATTRPGQGTGELFF

J gene: TRBJ2-1
V gene: TRBV20-1
CDR3 protein: CSAPGGGLDEQFF

J gene: TRBJ1-5
V gene: TRBV7-9
CDR3 protein: CASSLVPPDQGPQHF

J gene: TRBJ1-1
V gene: TRBV29-1
CDR3 protein: CSVAGRPLNTEAFF

J gene: TRBJ2-5
V gene: TRBV20-1
CDR3 protein: CSARDGRGAETQYF